This TCR beta chain was observed in a study of blood T cell repertoires in COVID-19. Across the study: Samples taken during acute and convalescent COVID-19 were collected in the United States, Italy and Spain.

Profiling relied on immunoSEQ multiplex PCR, and the TCRdb table lists in-frame clones only, not all of them. The table lists about 180,000 clones, around 87% of them singletons. Trimming stripped 0 bases from V and 3 bases from J, with 14 bases between. CDR1 is KGHDR, CDR2 SFDVKD, per germline. The CDR3 is 17 residues long. This TCR was recovered from a man in his sixties with COVID-19, enrolled during active disease. This chain connects TRBV24-1 to TRBJ2-1; D possibly corresponds to TRBD1 (7 bases). Sequencing used peripheral blood. CDR3 in amino acids: CATSDLEGQGGYNEQFF. The CDR3 coding sequence is TGTGCCACCAGTGATTTGGAGGGGCAGGGGGGCTACAATGAGCAGTTCTTC.